This T cell receptor beta chain appears in the sequencing data of a study of blood T cell repertoires in COVID-19. Study information: COVID-19 samples, acute and convalescent, were from the United States, Italy and Spain.

In the source study's methods: Reference gene primer amplification yielded estimated nucleated cell counts. Libraries were prepared by immunoSEQ multiplex PCR; TCRdb keeps only in-frame clonotypes and omits some of them. V and J calls and clone size come straight from that table; D and trimming were deduced from the DNA. Counted here are some 150,000 clones, roughly 80% occurring once; the ten biggest clones make up around 5%. There are 14 residues in the CDR3. The V end lost 3 bases, the J end lost 0 bases, and 9 bases lay between the germline ends. Germline V gene data show CDR1 as SEHNR and CDR2 as FQNEAQ (reference sequence).

The chain recombines TRBV7-9 with TRBJ2-7; weak D call: TRBD2 (6 bases). This TCR was recovered from a human donor in a cohort sampled during active COVID-19. Material: peripheral blood. The CDR3 DNA follows: TGTGCCAGCAGCTTTCCGGGGGTCTCCTACGAGCAGTACTTC. Protein sequence: CASSFPGVSYEQYF.